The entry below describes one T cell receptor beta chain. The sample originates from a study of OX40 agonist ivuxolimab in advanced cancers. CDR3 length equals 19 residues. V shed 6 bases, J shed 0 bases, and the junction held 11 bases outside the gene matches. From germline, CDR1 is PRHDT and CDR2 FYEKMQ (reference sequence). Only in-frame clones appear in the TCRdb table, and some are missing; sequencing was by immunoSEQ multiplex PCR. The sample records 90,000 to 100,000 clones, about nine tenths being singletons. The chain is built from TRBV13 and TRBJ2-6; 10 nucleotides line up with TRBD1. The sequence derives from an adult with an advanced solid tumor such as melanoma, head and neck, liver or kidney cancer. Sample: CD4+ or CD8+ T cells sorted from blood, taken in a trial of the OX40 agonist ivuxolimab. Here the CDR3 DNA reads TGTGCCAGCAGAATTTACGGGACAGGGGTCAGCTCTGGGGCCAACGTCCTGACTTTC. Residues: CASRIYGTGVSSGANVLTF.